This passage covers 8 T cell receptor beta chains from one sample sequenced in a study of blood T cell repertoires in COVID-19. Generated by immunoSEQ multiplex PCR, the TCRdb table keeps only in-frame clones and is missing some. Of under 100,000 clones listed, 89% are singletons. The sample taken for sequencing was peripheral blood. These receptor sequences come from a man in his sixties with COVID-19, enrolled during active disease.

The rearrangement uses TRBV10-3 and TRBJ2-4; no clear D gene. CDR3 length equals 14 residues. Trimming pared 2 bases from V and 4 bases from J, leaving 9 bases between. The germline CDR1 and CDR2 sequences are ENHRY and SYGVKD. CDR3 region: CAISEEQVKNIQYF. CDR3 DNA sequence: TGTGCCATCAGTGAGGAGCAGGTGAAAAACATTCAGTACTTC.

The chain couples TRBV30 to TRBJ2-7, with D tentatively TRBD1 or TRBD2 (7 bases each). Trimming shortened V by 5 bases and J by 0 bases, and 14 bases separated the two germline ends. Germline V CDR1 and CDR2: GTSNPN, SVGIG (reference sequence). This CDR3 is built from 14 residues. The CDR3 DNA reads TGTGCCTGGGGAGGGGGCGGGAGCTCCTACGAGCAGTACTTC. The encoded protein is CAWGGGGSSYEQYF.

The chain is built from TRBV29-1 and TRBJ2-3; 7 bases are a match to TRBD1. The CDR3 contains 15 residues. The J segment lost 3 bases and the V segment lost 4 bases, leaving 10 bases of the junction unmatched. In germline, CDR1 is SQVTM, CDR2 ANQGSEA. The CDR3: CSVARDSDGTDTQYF. CDR3 nucleotide sequence: TGCAGCGTTGCTCGGGACAGCGACGGAACAGATACGCAGTATTTT.

This clone is a singleton in its sample. This chain uses TRBV4-3 with TRBJ1-1; the match to TRBD1 covers 11 bases. Germline lookup yields CDR1 LGHNA and CDR2 YSLEER. The CDR3 is made up of 15 amino acids. The J segment lost 3 bases and the V segment lost 4 bases, leaving 4 bases of the junction unmatched. CDR3 amino acids: CASSLQDRGHTEAFF. CDR3 bases: TGCGCCAGCAGCCTCCAGGACAGGGGGCACACTGAAGCTTTCTTT.

The chain recombines TRBV2 with TRBJ2-7; TRBD1 might be the D (6 bases). The CDR3 is made up of 14 amino acids. Germline V gene lookup returns CDR1 SNHLY and CDR2 FYNNEI. Trimming pared 3 bases from V and 7 bases from J, leaving 16 bases between. CDR3 DNA sequence: TGTGCCAGCAGTGACATGGGCAGGGGCGGTGAGCAGTACTTC. It codes for CASSDMGRGGEQYF.

The rearrangement uses TRBV11-3 and TRBJ2-5; 7 nucleotides align to TRBD1. The CDR3 is made up of 15 amino acids. With 5 bases clipped from V and 1 base from J, the junction kept 7 bases outside the gene matches. Germline-derived CDR1 and CDR2 are SGHNT and YENEEA. The CDR3 DNA is TGTGCCAGCAGCGGTCGGACAGGTCCCCAAGAGACCCAGTACTTC. Its translation: CASSGRTGPQETQYF.

V usage is TRBV5-1 and J usage is TRBJ2-3; D is possibly TRBD2 (5 bases). Trimming cost V 0 bases and J 2 bases, with 7 bases left between them. Germline-derived CDR1 and CDR2 are SGHRS and YFSETQ. The CDR3 covers 14 residues. The CDR3 sequence is CASSLVLATDTQYF. The CDR3 region has the DNA TGCGCCAGCAGCTTGGTGCTAGCCACAGATACGCAGTATTTT.

The chain joins TRBV7-3 to TRBJ1-3, with TRBD1 identical over 8 bases. Germline V gene lookup returns CDR1 SGHTA and CDR2 FQGTGA. The CDR3 extends over 16 amino acids. Trimming removed 5 bases from V and 0 bases from J; junction bases left unmatched: 6. The CDR3 protein is CASSETGAISGNTIYF. Here the CDR3 DNA reads TGTGCCAGCAGCGAGACAGGGGCTATCTCTGGAAACACCATATATTTT.